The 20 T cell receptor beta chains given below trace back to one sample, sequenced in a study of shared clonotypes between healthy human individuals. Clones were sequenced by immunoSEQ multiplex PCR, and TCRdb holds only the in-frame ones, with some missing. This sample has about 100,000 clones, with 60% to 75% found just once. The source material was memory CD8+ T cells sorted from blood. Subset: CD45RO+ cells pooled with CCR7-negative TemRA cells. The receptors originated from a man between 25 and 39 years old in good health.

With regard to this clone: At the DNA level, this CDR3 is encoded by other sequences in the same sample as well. This chain's CDR3 is CASSVAGLQETQYF. For the CDR3, the DNA is TGTGCCAGCAGCGTAGCAGGACTCCAAGAGACCCAGTACTTC. The chain couples TRBV9 to TRBJ2-5, with D possibly being TRBD2 (5 bases). The V gene lost 0 bases and the J gene lost 1 base, with 7 bases spanning the gap. The CDR3 is made up of 14 amino acids. Germline V CDR1 and CDR2: SGDLS, YYNGEE. Full variable domain (remainder filled in from reference TRBV9 and TRBJ2-5): DSGVTQTPKHLITATGQRVTLRCSPRSGDLSVYWYQQSLDQGLQFLIQYYNGEERAKGNILERFSAQQFPDLHSELNLSSLELGDSALYFCASSVAGLQETQYFGPGTRLLVL.

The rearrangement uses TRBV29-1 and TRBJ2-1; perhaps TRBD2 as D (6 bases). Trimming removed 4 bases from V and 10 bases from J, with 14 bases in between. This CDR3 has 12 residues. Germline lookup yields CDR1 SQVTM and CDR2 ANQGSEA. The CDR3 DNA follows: TGCAGCGTTGGACCGCGTGGGGGGGAGCAGTTCTTC. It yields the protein CSVGPRGGEQFF.

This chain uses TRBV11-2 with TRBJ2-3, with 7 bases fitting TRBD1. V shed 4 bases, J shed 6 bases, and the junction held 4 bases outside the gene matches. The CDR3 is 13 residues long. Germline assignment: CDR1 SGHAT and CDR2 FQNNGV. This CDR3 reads CASSSDRSDTQYF. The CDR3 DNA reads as TGTGCCAGCAGCTCGGACAGGTCCGATACGCAGTATTTT.

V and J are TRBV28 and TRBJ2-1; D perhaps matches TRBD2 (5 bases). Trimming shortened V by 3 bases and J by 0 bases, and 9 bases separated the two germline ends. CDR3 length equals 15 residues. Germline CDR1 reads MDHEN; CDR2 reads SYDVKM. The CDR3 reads CASSFGGLSYNEQFF. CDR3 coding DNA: TGTGCCAGCAGTTTTGGCGGGCTCTCCTACAATGAGCAGTTCTTC.

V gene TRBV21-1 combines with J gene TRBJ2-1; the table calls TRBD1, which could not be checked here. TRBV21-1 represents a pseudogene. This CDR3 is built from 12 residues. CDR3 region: CARKGSYNEQFF. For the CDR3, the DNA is TGTGCCCGGAAGGGGTCCTACAATGAGCAGTTCTTC.

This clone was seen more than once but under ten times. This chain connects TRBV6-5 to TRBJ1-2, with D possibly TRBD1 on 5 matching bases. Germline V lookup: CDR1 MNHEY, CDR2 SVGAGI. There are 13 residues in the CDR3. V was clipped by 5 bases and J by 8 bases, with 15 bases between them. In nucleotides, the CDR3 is TGTGCCAGCAGTGCCGAGGGGCGATACGGCTACACCTTC. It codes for CASSAEGRYGYTF.

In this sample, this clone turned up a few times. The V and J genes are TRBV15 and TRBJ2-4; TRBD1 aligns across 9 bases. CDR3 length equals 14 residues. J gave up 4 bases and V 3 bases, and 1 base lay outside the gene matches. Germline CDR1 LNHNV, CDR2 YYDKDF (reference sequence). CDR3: CATSSGQGKNIQYF. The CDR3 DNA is TGTGCCACCAGCAGCGGACAGGGGAAAAACATTCAGTACTTC.

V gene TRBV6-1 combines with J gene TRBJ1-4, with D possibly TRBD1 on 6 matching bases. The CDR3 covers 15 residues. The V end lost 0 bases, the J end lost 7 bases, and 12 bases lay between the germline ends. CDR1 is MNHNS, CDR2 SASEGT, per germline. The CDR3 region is CASSEAGGAVEKLFF. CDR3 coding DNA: TGTGCCAGCAGTGAAGCGGGGGGGGCGGTTGAAAAACTGTTTTTT.

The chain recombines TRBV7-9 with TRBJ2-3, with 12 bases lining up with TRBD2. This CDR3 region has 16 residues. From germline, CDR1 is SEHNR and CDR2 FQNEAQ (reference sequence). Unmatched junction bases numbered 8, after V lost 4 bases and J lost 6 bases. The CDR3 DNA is TGTGCCAGCAGCTCCCCGACTAGCGGGAGTGTGGATACGCAGTATTTT. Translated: CASSSPTSGSVDTQYF.

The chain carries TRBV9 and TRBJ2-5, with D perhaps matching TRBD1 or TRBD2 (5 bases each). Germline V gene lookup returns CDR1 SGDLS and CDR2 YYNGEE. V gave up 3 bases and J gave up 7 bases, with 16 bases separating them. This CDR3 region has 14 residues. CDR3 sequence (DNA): TGTGCCAGCAGCGGGCCCGGGACCGACGGGACCCAGTACTTC. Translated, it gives CASSGPGTDGTQYF.

The CDR3 DNA follows: TGTGCCAGCAGTCGGACAGGGGGGCCCGGTGGCTACACCTTC. As protein: CASSRTGGPGGYTF. V usage is TRBV6-5 and J usage is TRBJ1-2, with 10 bases that match TRBD1. V was pared by 5 bases and J by 7 bases, with 7 bases of the junction left unmatched. Per the germline V gene, CDR1 is MNHEY and CDR2 is SVGAGI. This CDR3 contains 14 residues.

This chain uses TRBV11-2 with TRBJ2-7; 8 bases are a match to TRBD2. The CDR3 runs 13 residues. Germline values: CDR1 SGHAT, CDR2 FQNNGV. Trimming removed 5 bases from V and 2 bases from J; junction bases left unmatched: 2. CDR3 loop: CASSRGLAYEQYF. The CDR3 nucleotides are TGTGCCAGCAGCCGGGGACTAGCCTACGAGCAGTACTTC.

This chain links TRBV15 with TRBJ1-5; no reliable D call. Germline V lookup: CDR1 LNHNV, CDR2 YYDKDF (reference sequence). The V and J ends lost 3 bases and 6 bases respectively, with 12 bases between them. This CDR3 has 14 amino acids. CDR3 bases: TGTGCCACCAGCAGTGTGTTTATCACTCAGCCCCAGCATTTT. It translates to CATSSVFITQPQHF.

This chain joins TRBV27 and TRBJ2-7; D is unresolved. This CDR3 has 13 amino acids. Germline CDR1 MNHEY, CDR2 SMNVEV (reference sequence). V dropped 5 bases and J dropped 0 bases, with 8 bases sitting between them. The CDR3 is CASSLLNSYEQYF. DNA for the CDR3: TGTGCCAGCAGTCTTCTTAACTCCTACGAGCAGTACTTC.

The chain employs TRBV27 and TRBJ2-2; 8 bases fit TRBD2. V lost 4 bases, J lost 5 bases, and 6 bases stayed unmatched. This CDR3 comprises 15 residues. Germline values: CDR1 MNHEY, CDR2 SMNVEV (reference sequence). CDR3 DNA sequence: TGTGCCAGCAGTTCCCGGACTAGCTTGACCGGGGAGCTGTTTTTT. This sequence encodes CASSSRTSLTGELFF.

The CDR3 here is CASSLRAVQETQYF. In nucleotides, the CDR3 is TGTGCCAGCAGCTTAAGGGCAGTACAAGAGACCCAGTACTTC. This rearrangement joins TRBV7-2 to TRBJ2-5; the D is unclear. The germline V gene has CDR1 SGHTA and CDR2 FQGNSA. Between the trimmed V and J ends, which lost 2 bases and 2 bases, there was a span of 9 bases. The CDR3 loop spans 14 amino acids.

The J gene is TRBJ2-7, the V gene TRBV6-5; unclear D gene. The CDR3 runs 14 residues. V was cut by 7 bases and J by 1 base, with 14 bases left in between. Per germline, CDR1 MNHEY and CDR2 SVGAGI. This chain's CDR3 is CASTYDVWSYEQYF. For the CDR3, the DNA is TGTGCCAGCACCTACGACGTCTGGTCCTACGAGCAGTACTTC.

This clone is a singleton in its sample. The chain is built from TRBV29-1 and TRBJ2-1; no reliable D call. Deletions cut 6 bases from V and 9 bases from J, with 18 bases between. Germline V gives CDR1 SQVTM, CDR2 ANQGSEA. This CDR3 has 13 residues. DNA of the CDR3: TGCAGCGTCGCCCTTATAGTGGAAAGTGAGCAGTTCTTC. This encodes CSVALIVESEQFF.

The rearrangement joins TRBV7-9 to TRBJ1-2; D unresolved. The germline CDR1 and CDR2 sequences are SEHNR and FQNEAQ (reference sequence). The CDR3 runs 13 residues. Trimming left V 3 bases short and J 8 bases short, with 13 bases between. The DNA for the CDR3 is TGTGCCAGCAGCTTCCTGATATCGCGAGGCTACACCTTC. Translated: CASSFLISRGYTF.

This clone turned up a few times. The CDR3, as DNA: TGTGCCAGCAGCCAAGACTCGGAAGGCTACACCTTC. It is translated as CASSQDSEGYTF. The chain is built from TRBV4-2 and TRBJ1-2; no clear D. This CDR3 has 12 residues. CDR1 is LGHNA, CDR2 YNFKEQ, per germline. Deletions cut 0 bases from V and 8 bases from J, with 7 bases between.